Each of the 10 T cell receptor beta chains below was sequenced from the same sample in a study of T cell repertoires in cytomegalovirus infection. Their target antigens are unknown. TCRdb called the reads again in MiXCR, with one record for every CDR3 protein. The sample consists of about 400,000 distinct CDR3 sequences, approximately 30% of them appearing once. Sequences were derived from cultured PBMCs, sampled from culture after CMV antigen stimulation. All receptors come from a human donor in good health (CMV status not recorded). Some clones in this sample may be carry-over from other donors' samples.

In this sample, this clonotype turned up many times. The rearrangement joins TRBV7-2 to TRBJ1-3; 7 positions match TRBD1. The CDR3 is made up of 16 amino acids. V lost 0 bases, J lost 1 base, and 3 bases stayed unmatched. Germline CDR1 is SGHTA and CDR2 is FQGNSA. This chain's CDR3 is CASSLAAGGSGNTIYF. Written as DNA, the CDR3 is TGTGCCAGCAGCTTAGCGGCAGGGGGTTCTGGAAACACCATATATTTT.

This chain uses TRBV5-1 with TRBJ2-1; no firm D call. The CDR3 runs to 18 residues. Trimming cost V 4 bases and J 0 bases, with 20 bases left between them. The V gene's germline CDR1 is SGHRS and CDR2 YFSETQ. The CDR3 is CASSPSAGLPSSYNEQFF. The CDR3 DNA reads as TGCGCCAGCAGCCCCTCAGCCGGCCTACCGAGCTCCTACAATGAGCAGTTCTTC.

V and J are TRBV19 and TRBJ1-2; no clear D gene. The V end was cut by 5 bases, the J end by 3 bases, with 13 bases between. This CDR3 has 14 residues. The germline V gene encodes CDR1 LNHDA and CDR2 SQIVND (reference sequence). This CDR3 reads CASSSLSRDYGYTF. The CDR3 DNA follows: TGTGCCAGTAGTTCCCTCAGTCGGGACTATGGCTACACCTTC.

V usage is TRBV29-1 and J usage is TRBJ2-7; possible D gene TRBD1, 5 bases. This CDR3 is 11 amino acids long. V shed 5 bases and J shed 5 bases, with 10 bases lying between them. Germline V gene lookup returns CDR1 SQVTM and CDR2 ANQGSEA. The CDR3 loop is CSVLDNHEQYF. For the CDR3, the DNA is TGCAGCGTTTTGGACAACCACGAGCAGTACTTC.

J is TRBJ2-2 and V is TRBV2, with D maybe TRBD2 (6 bases). The CDR3 runs to 15 residues. Trimming left V 1 base short and J 5 bases short, with 11 bases between. Germline V gene lookup returns CDR1 SNHLY and CDR2 FYNNEI. The CDR3 DNA follows: TGTGCCAGCAGTGAAGACGGGAGAGGGACCGGGGAGCTGTTTTTT. It encodes CASSEDGRGTGELFF.

This clonotype was counted between two and nine times. The V call is TRBV5-4, the J call TRBJ2-1, with 12 bases fitting TRBD2. V shed 3 bases and J 10 bases; nucleotides not matched to a gene: 2. CDR3 length: 13 residues. The germline V gene encodes CDR1 SGHNT and CDR2 YYREEE (reference sequence). The CDR3 sequence is CASSWTSGNEQFF. The CDR3 DNA follows: TGTGCCAGCAGCTGGACTAGCGGGAACGAGCAGTTCTTC.

This clonotype turned up a few times. The chain joins TRBV7-8 to TRBJ2-1, with D unresolved. V was pared by 4 bases and J by 5 bases, with 6 bases between. The CDR3 is 12 residues long. Per germline, CDR1 SGHVS and CDR2 FQNEAQ. CDR3 in DNA: TGTGCCAGCAGCTCCCCAGACAATGAGCAGTTCTTC. Translation gives CASSSPDNEQFF.

The V and J genes are TRBV7-2 and TRBJ2-3; TRBD2 aligns across 7 bases. The CDR3 totals 15 residues. V gave up 5 bases and J gave up 0 bases; unmatched junction bases: 5. The germline gives CDR1 SGHTA, CDR2 FQGNSA. The CDR3 reads CASSVQGGSTDTQYF. CDR3 DNA: TGTGCCAGCAGCGTGCAGGGAGGGAGCACAGATACGCAGTATTTT.

This clonotype was observed a few times. The V call is TRBV7-9, the J call TRBJ2-7; D may be TRBD1 (5 bases). V was clipped by 3 bases and J by 0 bases, with 12 bases between them. The CDR3 is 15 amino acids. Germline V gene sequence: CDR1 SEHNR, CDR2 FQNEAQ (reference sequence). The CDR3 DNA reads as TGTGCCAGCAGCTTCCCTGGGCAGGGCTCCTACGAGCAGTACGTC. This codes for CASSFPGQGSYEQYV.

This clonotype occurred a few times. The chain couples TRBV7-2 to TRBJ1-2, with 7 bases matching TRBD1. The CDR3 has 13 amino acids. The germline gives CDR1 SGHTA, CDR2 FQGNSA. After removal of 0 bases from V and 7 bases from J, the junction contained 2 bases not matched to a gene. CDR3 DNA: TGTGCCAGCAGCTTAGCCCCAGGGGGTGGCTACACCTTC. It translates to CASSLAPGGGYTF. Full variable domain (rest looked up from reference TRBV7-2 and TRBJ1-2): GAGVSQSPSNKVTEKGKDVELRCDPISGHTALYWYRQSLGQGLEFLIYFQGNSAPDKSGLPSDRFSAERTGGSVSTLTIQRTQQEDSAVYLCASSLAPGGGYTFGSGTRLTVV.